This entry concerns a single T cell receptor (beta chain). This CDR3 is built from 16 residues. Germline V gene sequence: CDR1 SGHRS, CDR2 YFSETQ. J gave up 4 bases and V 1 base, and 5 bases lay outside the gene matches. This record comes from a study of blood T cell repertoires in COVID-19. Profiled with immunoSEQ multiplex PCR; TCRdb holds only in-frame clones, not every one. The data contain around 99,000 clones, around nine tenths of them singletons. The chain combines TRBV5-1 with TRBJ2-3; the match to TRBD2 covers 11 bases. The clonotype comes from a woman aged 25-40 years with acute or convalescent COVID-19. Sequenced input: peripheral blood. CDR3: CASSLTLTSGADTQYF. The CDR3 DNA follows: TGCGCCAGCAGCTTGACCCTGACTAGCGGGGCAGATACGCAGTATTTT. The entire variable domain, with the rest obtained from reference TRBV5-1 and TRBJ2-3, is as follows: KAGVTQTPRYLIKTRGQQVTLSCSPISGHRSVSWYQQTPGQGLQFLFEYFSETQRNKGNFPGRFSGRQFSNSRSEMNVSTLELGDSALYLCASSLTLTSGADTQYFGPGTRLTVL.